What follows describes a single T cell receptor (beta chain). What antigen it recognizes has not been identified. The sample holds no much larger clone one base away, and base qualities are not on file. The donors were healthy, HIV-negative adults with no recently reported acute infections or vaccinations. All donors were Caucasian adults living in Nashville, Tennessee, USA. CD4+ T cells were enriched by magnetic negative selection, after which naive cells were positively selected on CD45RA and the negative fraction was taken as the memory subset. Blood was collected by leukapheresis, and PBMCs were isolated by Ficoll-Histopaque density gradient centrifugation and then cryopreserved in liquid nitrogen vapor phase. Purity and quantity of every magnetically sorted T cell population were checked by analytical flow cytometry. Each sorted fraction had its genomic DNA isolated and then quantified by UV absorbance on a Nanodrop 2000c.

Using the deep immunoSEQ assay, multiplex PCR amplified TCR CDR3 regions from genomic DNA. For each cell subset, the extracted genomic DNA was distributed evenly across all wells of several immunoSEQ 96-well plates, and each plate served as one replicate. For sorted subsets, 150 to 250 ng of genomic DNA, equivalent to 30,000 or so T cell genomes, went into each replicate PCR. Purified libraries were quantified with a Qubit 3.0 fluorometer, sized on a Bioanalyzer 2100, and re-quantified with the KAPA Library Quantification kit. Every immunoSEQ 96-well plate was sequenced on a dedicated single-read 150-cycle Illumina NextSeq 550 flow cell. In the original analysis: Because only junctional sequences without quality scores were contained in the immunoSEQ output, filtering matching that applied to full-length reads could not be performed. To assign V/J genes and CDR3, sequences were annotated using PyIR, a Python wrapper for IgBLAST v1.9, with IMGT germline references. Reads with weak V/J assignments (E-value above 1e-6), missing CDR3, stop codons, out-of-frame junctions, or ambiguous translated residues were removed. V3J clonotypes were defined as sequences sharing an identical inferred V gene, J gene, and CDR3 amino acid sequence. Percentage overlap between repertoires was computed as shared unique clonotypes divided by the size of the smaller repertoire. Richness of each repertoire was evaluated using RTK rarefaction, the Chao1 estimator, and Recon v2.1 estimates of unobserved clonotypes. For all TCRbeta clonotypes obtained by the gDNA method from several donors, generation probabilities were computed with OLGA. TCRdb holds this immuneACCESS table with in-frame rearrangements only. Some clones are missing; in checked studies, unresolved V genes explain under half, and the rest has no known cause. That table gives V, J and clone size, and the DNA gave D and trimming. A total of 550,000 to 700,000 clones appear in this sample, around 78% of them only once. The leading ten clones occupy more than 1.5% of the sample.

This record belongs to a study of shared clonotypes between healthy human individuals (dated by TCRdb to the early 2020s). For context, the study as a whole: The cohort included a few men and a couple of women between 18 and 49 years of age. For each donor, three plates each were used for CD4 naive and CD4 memory, two plates were used for CD8 naive, and one plate was used for CD8 memory. The study deeply sequenced blood TCR repertoires of five healthy adults to estimate repertoire size and the extent of clonotype sharing between individuals. Libraries were prepared and TCR repertoires were sequenced by different laboratories using diverse techniques, in order to increase sequencing depth and limit assay-specific biases. Between about 0.9 and 9 billion PBMCs per donor were obtained by leukapheresis. Paper-wide results and their limitations: Naive subsets generally had larger estimated clonotype richness than memory subsets. Pairwise subsampling indicated that sequencing depth was expected to affect the degree of clonotype sharing among donors. Because the study included a small number of donors, the genetic and exposure-history diversity represented was limited. Incomplete sequencing was indicated by rarefaction of sorted-subset datasets, despite the large sequencing depth. Sharing across four donors was observed for approximately 5% of naive CD4, 3% to 3.5% of naive CD8, roughly 2.4% of memory CD4, and less than 0.45% of memory CD8 clonotypes. Compared with non-shared clonotypes, clonotypes shared by all four sorted-subset donors had higher generation probabilities. Sampling was restricted to blood, and TCR repertoires in tissues likely differ from the TCR repertoires found in blood.

From the cysteine up to the phenylalanine, the CDR3 has a length of 16 residues. Only the CDR3 DNA stays, 48 bases, in frame from base 1. At the junction V is shortened by 2 bases and J by 4 bases; bases outside the gene matches: 10. In the germline V gene, CDR1 corresponds to ENHRY and CDR2 to SYGVKD. This clonotype originated in a woman in her thirties in good health. What was sequenced was memory CD4+ T cells sorted from blood. The label giving this sample's cell subset or site can be read as: CD45RA-negative fraction. Recombination joined TRBV10-3 with TRBJ2-5; 7 junctional bases match TRBD2. The DNA sequence follows: TGTGCCATCAGTGAGATGGGTACGGGAGGTCGAGAGACCCAGTACTTC. This is translated as CAISEMGTGGRETQYF.